This TCR beta chain was sequenced during a study of OX40 agonist ivuxolimab in advanced cancers. With autoimmune disease history or systemic immunosuppression, patients were excluded. Clones were read by immunoSEQ multiplex PCR, and TCRdb kept only the in-frame ones, dropping some. Counted here are fewer than 95,000 clones, roughly 90% occurring once; the ten biggest clones make up 3% to 3.5%. The V end lost 1 base, the J end lost 2 bases, and 12 bases lay between the germline ends. CDR1 is MNHNY and CDR2 is SVGAGI in the germline V gene (reference sequence). The CDR3 is 15 amino acids. This chain joins TRBV6-6 and TRBJ2-7, with D hard to call. The sequences come from CD4+ or CD8+ T cells sorted from blood, collected in a trial of the OX40 agonist ivuxolimab. The sequence was collected from an adult with an advanced solid tumor such as melanoma, head and neck, liver or kidney cancer. In nucleotides, the CDR3 is TGTGCCAGCAGTTACTGGGCTCCCCCGACCTACGAGCAGTACTTC. Translating gives CASSYWAPPTYEQYF.